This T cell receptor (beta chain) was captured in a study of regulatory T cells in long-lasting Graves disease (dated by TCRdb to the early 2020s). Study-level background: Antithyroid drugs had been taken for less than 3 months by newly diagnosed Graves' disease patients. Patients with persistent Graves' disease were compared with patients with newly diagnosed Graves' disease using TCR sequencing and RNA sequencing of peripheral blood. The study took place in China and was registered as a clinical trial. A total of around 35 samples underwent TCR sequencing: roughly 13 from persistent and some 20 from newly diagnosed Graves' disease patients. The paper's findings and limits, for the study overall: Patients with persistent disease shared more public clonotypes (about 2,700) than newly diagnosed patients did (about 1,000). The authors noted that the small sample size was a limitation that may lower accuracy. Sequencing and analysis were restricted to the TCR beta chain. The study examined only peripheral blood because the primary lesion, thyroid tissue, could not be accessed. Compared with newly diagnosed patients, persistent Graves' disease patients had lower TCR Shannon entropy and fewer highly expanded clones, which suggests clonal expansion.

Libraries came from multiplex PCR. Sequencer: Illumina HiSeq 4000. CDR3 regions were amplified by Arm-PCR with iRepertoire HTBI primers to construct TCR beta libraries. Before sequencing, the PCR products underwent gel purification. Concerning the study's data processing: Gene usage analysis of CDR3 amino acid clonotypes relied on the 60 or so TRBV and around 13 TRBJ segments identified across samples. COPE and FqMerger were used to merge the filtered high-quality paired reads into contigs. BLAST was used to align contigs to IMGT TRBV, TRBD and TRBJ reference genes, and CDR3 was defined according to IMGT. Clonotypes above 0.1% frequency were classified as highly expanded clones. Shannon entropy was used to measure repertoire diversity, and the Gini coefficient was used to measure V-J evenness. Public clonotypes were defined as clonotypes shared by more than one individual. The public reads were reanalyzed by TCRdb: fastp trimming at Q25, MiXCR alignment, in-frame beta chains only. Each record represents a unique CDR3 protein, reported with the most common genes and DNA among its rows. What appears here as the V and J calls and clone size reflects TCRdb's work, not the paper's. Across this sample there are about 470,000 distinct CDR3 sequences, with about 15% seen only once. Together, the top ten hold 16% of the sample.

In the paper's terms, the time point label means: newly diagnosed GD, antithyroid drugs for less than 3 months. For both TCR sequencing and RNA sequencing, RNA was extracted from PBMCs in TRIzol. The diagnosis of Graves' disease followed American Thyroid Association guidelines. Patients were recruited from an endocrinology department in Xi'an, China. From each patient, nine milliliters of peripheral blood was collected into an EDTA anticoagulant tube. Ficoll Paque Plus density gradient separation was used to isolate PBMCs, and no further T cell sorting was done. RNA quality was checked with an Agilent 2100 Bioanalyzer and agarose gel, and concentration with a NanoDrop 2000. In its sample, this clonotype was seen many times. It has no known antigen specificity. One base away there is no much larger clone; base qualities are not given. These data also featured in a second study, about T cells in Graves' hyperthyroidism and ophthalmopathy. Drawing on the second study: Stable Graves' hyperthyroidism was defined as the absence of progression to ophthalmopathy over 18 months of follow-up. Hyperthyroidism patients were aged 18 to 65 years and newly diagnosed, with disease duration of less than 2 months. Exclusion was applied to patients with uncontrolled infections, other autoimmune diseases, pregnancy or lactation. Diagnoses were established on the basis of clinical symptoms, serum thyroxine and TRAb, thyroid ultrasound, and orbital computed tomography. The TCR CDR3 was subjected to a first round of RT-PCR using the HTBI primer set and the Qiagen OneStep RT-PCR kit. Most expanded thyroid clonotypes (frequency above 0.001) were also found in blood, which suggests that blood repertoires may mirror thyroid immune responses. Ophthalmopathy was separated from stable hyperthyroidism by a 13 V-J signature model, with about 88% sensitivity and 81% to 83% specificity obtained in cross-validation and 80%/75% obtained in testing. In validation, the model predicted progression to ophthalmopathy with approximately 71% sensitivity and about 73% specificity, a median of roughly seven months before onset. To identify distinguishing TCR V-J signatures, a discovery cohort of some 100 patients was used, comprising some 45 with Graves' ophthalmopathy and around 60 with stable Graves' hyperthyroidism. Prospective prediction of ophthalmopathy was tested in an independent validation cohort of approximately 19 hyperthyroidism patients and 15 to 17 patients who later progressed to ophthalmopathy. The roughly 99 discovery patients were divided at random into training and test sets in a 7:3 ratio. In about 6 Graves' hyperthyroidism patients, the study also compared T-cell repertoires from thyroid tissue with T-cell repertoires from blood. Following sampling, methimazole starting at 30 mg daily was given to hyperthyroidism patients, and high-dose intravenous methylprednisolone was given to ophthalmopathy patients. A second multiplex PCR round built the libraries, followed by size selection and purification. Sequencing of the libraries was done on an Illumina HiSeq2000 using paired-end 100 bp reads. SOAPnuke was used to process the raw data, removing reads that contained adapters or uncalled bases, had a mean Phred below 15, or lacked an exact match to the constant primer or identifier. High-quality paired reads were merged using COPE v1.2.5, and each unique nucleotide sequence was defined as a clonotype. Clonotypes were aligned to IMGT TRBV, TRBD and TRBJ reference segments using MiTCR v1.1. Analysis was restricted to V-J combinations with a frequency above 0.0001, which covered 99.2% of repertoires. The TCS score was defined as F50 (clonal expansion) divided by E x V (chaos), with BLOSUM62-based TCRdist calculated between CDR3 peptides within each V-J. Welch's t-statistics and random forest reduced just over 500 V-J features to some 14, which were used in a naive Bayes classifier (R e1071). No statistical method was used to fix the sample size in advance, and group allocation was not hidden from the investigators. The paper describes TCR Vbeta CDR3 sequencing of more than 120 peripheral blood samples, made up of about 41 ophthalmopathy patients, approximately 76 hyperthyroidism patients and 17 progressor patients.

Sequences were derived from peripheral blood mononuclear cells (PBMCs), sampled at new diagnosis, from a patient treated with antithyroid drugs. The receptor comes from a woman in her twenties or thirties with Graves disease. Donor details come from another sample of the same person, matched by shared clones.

The CDR3: CSARDSPGQNNSPLHF. Read as DNA, the sequence is TGCAGTGCTAGAGATAGTCCGGGACAGAATAATTCACCCCTCCACTTT. Here the chain combines TRBV20-1 and TRBJ1-6, with 7 bases in between that match TRBD1. The germline V gene (reference sequence) yields DFQATT for CDR1 and SNEGSKA for CDR2. Measured from the cysteine to the phenylalanine, the CDR3 is 16 residues long. The CDR3 DNA has 48 bases and is translated from base 1. Compared with germline, V lacks 0 bases and J lacks 5 bases; bases without a gene match: 7.